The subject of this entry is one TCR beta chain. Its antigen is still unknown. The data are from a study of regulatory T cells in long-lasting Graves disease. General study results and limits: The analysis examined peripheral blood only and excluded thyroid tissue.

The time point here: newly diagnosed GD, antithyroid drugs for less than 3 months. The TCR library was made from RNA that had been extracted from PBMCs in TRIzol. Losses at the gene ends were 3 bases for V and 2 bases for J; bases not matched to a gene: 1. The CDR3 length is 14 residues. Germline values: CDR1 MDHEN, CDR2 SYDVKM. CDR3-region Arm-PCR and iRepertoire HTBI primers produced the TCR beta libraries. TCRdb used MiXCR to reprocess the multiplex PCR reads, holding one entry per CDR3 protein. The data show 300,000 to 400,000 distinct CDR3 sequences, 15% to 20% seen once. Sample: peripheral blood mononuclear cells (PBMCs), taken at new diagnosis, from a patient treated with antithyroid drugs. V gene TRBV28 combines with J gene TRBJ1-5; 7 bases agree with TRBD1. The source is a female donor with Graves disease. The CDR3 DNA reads TGTGCCAGCAGTTTTACAGGGGGCAATCAGCCCCAGCATTTT. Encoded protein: CASSFTGGNQPQHF.